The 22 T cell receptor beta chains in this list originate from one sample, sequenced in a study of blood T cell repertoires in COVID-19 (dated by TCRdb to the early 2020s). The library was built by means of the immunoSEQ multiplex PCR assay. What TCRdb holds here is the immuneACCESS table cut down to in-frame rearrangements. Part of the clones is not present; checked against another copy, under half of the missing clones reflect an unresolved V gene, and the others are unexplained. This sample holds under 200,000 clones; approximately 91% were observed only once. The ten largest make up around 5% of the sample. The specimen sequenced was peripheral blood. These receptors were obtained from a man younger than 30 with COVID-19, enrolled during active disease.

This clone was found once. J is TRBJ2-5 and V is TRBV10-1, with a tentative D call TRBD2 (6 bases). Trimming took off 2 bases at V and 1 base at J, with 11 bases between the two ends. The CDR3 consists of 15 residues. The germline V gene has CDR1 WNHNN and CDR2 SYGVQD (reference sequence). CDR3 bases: TGCGCCAGCAGTGAGGATGGGGGACTCCAAGAGACCCAGTACTTC. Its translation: CASSEDGGLQETQYF.

The CDR3 coding sequence is TGTGCCAGCAGGTATTCGGGACAGGGGATGCAAGAGACCCAGTACTTC. Its protein is CASRYSGQGMQETQYF. This chain uses TRBV28 with TRBJ2-5; the match to TRBD1 covers 10 bases. CDR3 length: 16 amino acids. J was trimmed by 2 bases and V by 6 bases; bases with no gene match: 9. The V gene's germline CDR1 is MDHEN and CDR2 SYDVKM. Filled out from reference TRBV28 and TRBJ2-5, the complete variable domain reads DVKVTQSSRYLVKRTGEKVFLECVQDMDHENMFWYRQDPGLGLRLIYFSYDVKMKEKGDIPEGYSVSREKKERFSLILESASTNQTSMYLCASRYSGQGMQETQYFGPGTRLLVL.

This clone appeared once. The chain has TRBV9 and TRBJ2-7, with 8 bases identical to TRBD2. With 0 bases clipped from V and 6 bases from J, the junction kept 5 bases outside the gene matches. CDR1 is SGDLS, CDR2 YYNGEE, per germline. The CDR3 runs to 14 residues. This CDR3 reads CASSVEGSGSEQYF. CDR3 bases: TGTGCCAGCAGCGTAGAGGGGAGCGGGAGCGAGCAGTACTTC.

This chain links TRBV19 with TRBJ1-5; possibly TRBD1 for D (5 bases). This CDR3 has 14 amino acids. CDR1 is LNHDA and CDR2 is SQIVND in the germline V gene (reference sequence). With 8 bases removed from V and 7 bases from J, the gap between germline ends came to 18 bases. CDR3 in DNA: TGTGCCAGTGTACGACAGACGGGAGGACAGCCCCAGCATTTT. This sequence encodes CASVRQTGGQPQHF.

CDR3 amino acids: CSVRQGYTEAFF. Here the CDR3 DNA reads TGCAGCGTGCGGCAGGGCTACACTGAAGCTTTCTTT. V and J are TRBV29-1 and TRBJ1-1, with D possibly matching TRBD1 (5 bases). Germline CDR1 and CDR2: SQVTM and ANQGSEA. CDR3 length equals 12 residues. V lost 6 bases to trimming and J lost 3 bases, with 11 bases between them.

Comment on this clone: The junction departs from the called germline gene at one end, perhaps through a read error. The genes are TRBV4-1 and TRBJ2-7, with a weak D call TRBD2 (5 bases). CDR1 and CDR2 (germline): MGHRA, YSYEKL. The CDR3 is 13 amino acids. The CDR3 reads CASSQGVMEPGDF. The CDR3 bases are TGCGCCAGCAGCCAAGGGGTAATGGAGCCCGGGGACTTC.

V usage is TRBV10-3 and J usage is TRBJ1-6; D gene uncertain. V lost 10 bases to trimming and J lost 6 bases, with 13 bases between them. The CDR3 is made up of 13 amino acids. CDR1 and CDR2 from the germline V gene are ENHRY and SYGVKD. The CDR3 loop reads CATQEESNSPLHF. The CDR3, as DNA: TGTGCCACCCAAGAAGAGAGTAATTCACCCCTCCACTTT.

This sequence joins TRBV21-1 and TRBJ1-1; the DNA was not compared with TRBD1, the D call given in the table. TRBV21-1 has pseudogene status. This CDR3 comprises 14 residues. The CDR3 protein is CASKDRGPDTEAFF. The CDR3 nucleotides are TGTGCCAGCAAGGACAGGGGGCCCGACACTGAAGCTTTCTTT.

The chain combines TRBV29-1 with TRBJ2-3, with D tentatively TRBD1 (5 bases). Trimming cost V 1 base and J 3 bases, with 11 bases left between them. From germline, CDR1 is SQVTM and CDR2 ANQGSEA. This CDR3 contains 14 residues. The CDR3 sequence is CSVEGGSRTDTQYF. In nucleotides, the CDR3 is TGCAGCGTTGAAGGGGGCTCTAGGACAGATACGCAGTATTTT.

CDR3 sequence (DNA): TGTGCCACCAGTGATGGACAGTATAATTCACCCCTCCACTTT. Translated, it gives CATSDGQYNSPLHF. The genes are TRBV24-1 and TRBJ1-6; the D gene is possibly TRBD1 (6 bases). Germline V gene lookup returns CDR1 KGHDR and CDR2 SFDVKD. CDR3 length: 14 residues. V lost 3 bases to trimming and J lost 4 bases, with 6 bases between them.

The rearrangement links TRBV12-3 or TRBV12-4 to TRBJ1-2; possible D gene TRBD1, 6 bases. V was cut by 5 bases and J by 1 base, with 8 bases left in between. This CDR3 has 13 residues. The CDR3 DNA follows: TGTGCCAGCAGTCCGGGACATAACTATGGCTACACCTTC. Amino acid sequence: CASSPGHNYGYTF.

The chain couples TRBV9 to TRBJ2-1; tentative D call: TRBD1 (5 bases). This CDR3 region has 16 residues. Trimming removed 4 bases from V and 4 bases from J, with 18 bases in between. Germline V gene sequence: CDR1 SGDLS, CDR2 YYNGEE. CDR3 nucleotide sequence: TGTGCCAGCAGCCGTAGGGGTGACCACCTATACAATGAGCAGTTCTTC. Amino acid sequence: CASSRRGDHLYNEQFF.

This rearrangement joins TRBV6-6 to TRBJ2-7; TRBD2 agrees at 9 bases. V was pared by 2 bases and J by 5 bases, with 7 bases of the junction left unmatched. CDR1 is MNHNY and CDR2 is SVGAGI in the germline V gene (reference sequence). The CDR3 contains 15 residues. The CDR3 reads CASSYPAGGNDEQYF. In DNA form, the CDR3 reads TGTGCCAGCAGTTACCCGGCGGGGGGGAACGACGAGCAGTACTTC.

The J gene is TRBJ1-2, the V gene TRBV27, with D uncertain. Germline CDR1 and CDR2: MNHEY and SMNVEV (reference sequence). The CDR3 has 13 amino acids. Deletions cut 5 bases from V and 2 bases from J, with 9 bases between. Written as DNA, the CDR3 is TGTGCCAGCAGTCCTACGTGGAACTATGGCTACACCTTC. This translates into CASSPTWNYGYTF.

The CDR3 is CASSASGAQTNEKLFF. Written as DNA, the CDR3 is TGTGCCAGCAGCGCGTCAGGGGCGCAGACTAATGAAAAACTGTTTTTT. The chain has TRBV9 and TRBJ1-4; D possibly corresponds to TRBD1 (6 bases). The ends were cut back, 3 bases at V and 2 bases at J, with 14 bases in the middle. CDR1 SGDLS and CDR2 YYNGEE come from the germline V gene. CDR3 length equals 16 residues.

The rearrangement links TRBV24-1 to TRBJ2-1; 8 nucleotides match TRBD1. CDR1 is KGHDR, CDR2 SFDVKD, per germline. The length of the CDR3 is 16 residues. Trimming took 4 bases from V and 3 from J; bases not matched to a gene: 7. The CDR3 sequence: CATSETGQGYYNEQFF. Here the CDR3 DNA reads TGTGCCACCAGTGAGACTGGACAGGGATACTACAATGAGCAGTTCTTC.

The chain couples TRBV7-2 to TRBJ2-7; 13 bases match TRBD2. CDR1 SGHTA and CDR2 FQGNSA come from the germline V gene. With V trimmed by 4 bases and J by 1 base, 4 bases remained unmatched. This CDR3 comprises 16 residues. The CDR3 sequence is CASSSGTSGTSYEQYF. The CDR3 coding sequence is TGTGCCAGCAGCTCGGGGACTAGCGGGACATCCTACGAGCAGTACTTC.

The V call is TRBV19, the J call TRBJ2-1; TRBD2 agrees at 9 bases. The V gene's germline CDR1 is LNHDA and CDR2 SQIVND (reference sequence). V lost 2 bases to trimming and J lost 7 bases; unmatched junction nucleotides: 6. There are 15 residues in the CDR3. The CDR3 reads CASSIFPLAGNEQFF. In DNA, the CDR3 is TGTGCCAGTAGTATATTTCCGCTAGCGGGAAATGAGCAGTTCTTC.

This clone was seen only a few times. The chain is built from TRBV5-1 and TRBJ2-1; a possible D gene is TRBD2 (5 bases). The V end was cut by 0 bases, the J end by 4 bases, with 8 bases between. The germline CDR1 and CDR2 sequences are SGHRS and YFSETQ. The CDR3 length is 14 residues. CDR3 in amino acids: CASSLAGEYNEQFF. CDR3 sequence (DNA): TGCGCCAGCAGCTTGGCCGGGGAGTACAATGAGCAGTTCTTC.

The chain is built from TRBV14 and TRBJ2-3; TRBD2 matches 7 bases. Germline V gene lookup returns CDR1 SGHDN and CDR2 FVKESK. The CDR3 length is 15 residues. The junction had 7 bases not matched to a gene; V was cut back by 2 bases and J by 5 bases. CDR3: CASSQSGGVGDTQYF. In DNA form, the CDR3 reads TGTGCCAGCAGCCAATCGGGAGGCGTGGGAGATACGCAGTATTTT.

Here the CDR3 DNA reads TGTGCCACCTCTACGGTCGGGAGAGCAGATACGCAGTATTTT. This gives the protein CATSTVGRADTQYF. V usage is TRBV24-1 and J usage is TRBJ2-3; D is possibly TRBD2 (6 bases). CDR1 is KGHDR, CDR2 SFDVKD, per germline. The CDR3 totals 14 residues. V was trimmed by 9 bases and J by 4 bases, leaving 16 bases between them.

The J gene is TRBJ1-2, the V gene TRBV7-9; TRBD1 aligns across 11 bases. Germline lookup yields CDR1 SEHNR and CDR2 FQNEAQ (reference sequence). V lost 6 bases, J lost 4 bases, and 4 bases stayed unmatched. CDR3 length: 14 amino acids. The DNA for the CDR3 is TGTGCCAGCAGGCGGACAGGGGGCAGCTATGGCTACACCTTC. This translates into CASRRTGGSYGYTF.